The subject of this entry is one T cell receptor beta chain. The antigen remains unidentified. The data belong to a study of T cell responses to AZD1222 COVID-19 vaccine. Study findings and constraints: The span of vaccine-associated CD4 TCRs extended across spike, with dominance at 160-218 and 743-854. Spike-specific TCRs gained breadth and depth after people received two AZD1222 doses. Among AZD1222 vaccinees, only 5 to 7 were seropositive at baseline. Most donors were white British and more were female, and clonal diversity was possibly underestimated.

The V gene's germline CDR1 is SGHTA and CDR2 FQGTGA. The CDR3 totals 13 residues. Trimming removed 1 base from V and 10 bases from J; junction bases left unmatched: 6. Profiled with immunoSEQ multiplex PCR; TCRdb holds only in-frame clones, not every one. The sample lists 120,000 to 150,000 clones; under 95% were seen once. Sample: peripheral blood, taken 28 days after the second AZD1222 dose. The genes are TRBV7-3 and TRBJ1-1, with TRBD1 identical over 7 bases. This receptor was taken from an adult who received the AZD1222 COVID-19 vaccine. CDR3 DNA: TGTGCCAGCAGCTTAAAGGGGGACAGACCAGCTTTCTTT. Translation: CASSLKGDRPAFF.